Listed here are 16 T cell receptor beta chains from one sample, sequenced in a study of tumor-infiltrating lymphocytes in primary liver carcinoma. Blood RNA originated from unsorted whole blood, with germline DNA additionally extracted. The template, about 510 ng total RNA, yielded TCR beta cDNA made with a constant-region primer. Three nested multiplex PCR rounds of slightly modified ARM-PCR generated TCR beta libraries. Both of the initial two PCR rounds ran for around 10 cycles and employed TRBV1-TRBV30 forward primers alongside a C-beta reverse primer. TCRdb independently ran MiXCR on the multiplex PCR reads; one entry per CDR3 protein. The top ten clones hold roughly 9% of a sample with fewer than 350,000 distinct CDR3 sequences, approximately 60% of them seen once. What was sequenced was peripheral blood. The source is a man aged 35-49 years with primary liver carcinoma and hepatitis B virus infection.

J is TRBJ2-7 and V is TRBV5-4; 15 nucleotides agree with TRBD2. The CDR3 runs 16 residues. V lost 1 base and J lost 9; bases outside the gene matches: 8. Germline CDR1 is SGHNT and CDR2 is YYREEE (reference sequence). CDR3 amino acids: CASSLFQGLAGGPQYF. In DNA, the CDR3 is TGTGCCAGCAGCTTGTTCCAGGGACTAGCGGGAGGTCCGCAGTACTTC.

Turning to this clonotype: With a much larger clone just one base away, this may be a read error. The chain recombines TRBV4-2 with TRBJ1-1, with D uncertain. CDR3 length: 14 amino acids. V was shortened by 7 bases and J by 1 base, with 13 bases between the two germline ends. Germline V lookup: CDR1 LGHNA, CDR2 YNFKEQ. The CDR3 nucleotides read TGTGCCAGCAACACACCTACCGGGAACACTGAAGCTTTCTTT. It codes for CASNTPTGNTEAFF.

Note on this clonotype: A much larger clone is a single base away; this may be a read error. Because the CDR3 is missing its conserved closing phenylalanine or tryptophan, this is likely a read error. The chain employs TRBV6-2 or TRBV6-3 and TRBJ1-1; D gene uncertain. The V end was cut by 4 bases, the J end by 4 bases, with 4 bases between. Germline V lookup: CDR1 MNHEY, CDR2 SVGEGT. The CDR3 covers 11 residues. The DNA for the CDR3 is TGTGCCAGCAGTTTATTCACTGAAGCTTTCCTT. Its translation is CASSLFTEAFL.

In its sample, this clonotype was seen many times. The DNA for the CDR3 is TGTGCCAGCAGCTTCACCTGGGGACTGAACACCGGGGAGCTGTTTTTT. Amino acid sequence: CASSFTWGLNTGELFF. The chain is built from TRBV11-1 and TRBJ2-2; a possible D gene is TRBD2 (6 bases). Trimming stripped 3 bases from V and 1 base from J, with 12 bases between. The CDR3 spans 16 residues. Germline CDR1 SGHAT, CDR2 FQDESV (reference sequence).

This clonotype appeared a single time. One junction end disagrees with the germline gene, perhaps due to a read error. The rearrangement joins TRBV29-1 to TRBJ2-5; TRBD2 matches at 10 bases. Germline V gene lookup returns CDR1 SQVTM and CDR2 ANQGSEA. The CDR3 length is 15 residues. CDR3: CSVDGLAGVRETQYF. The DNA of the CDR3 is TGCAGCGTTGACGGTCTAGCGGGAGTTAGGGAGACCCAATACTTC.

For this clonotype: An end of the junction differs from the germline gene, which may be a read error. The rearrangement joins TRBV11-1 to TRBJ2-1, with 12 bases fitting TRBD2. This CDR3 has 19 amino acids. Germline values: CDR1 SGHAT, CDR2 FQDESV (reference sequence). CDR3 DNA: TGTGCCAGCAGCTTTAAGGCTAGCGGGAGGGTGGTCTCCTATAATGAGCAGATCTTC. It codes for CASSFKASGRVVSYNEQIF.

Note on this clonotype: A much larger clone differs by one base, so this may be a read error. This chain uses TRBV6-5 with TRBJ2-7, with 8 nucleotides matching TRBD1. Per germline, CDR1 MNHEY and CDR2 SVGAGI. The CDR3 contains 13 residues. DNA of the CDR3: TGTGCCGGCAGTTCGGACAGGGACTCCGAGCAGTACTTC. Translated: CAGSSDRDSEQYF.

On this clonotype itself: The junction differs from germline at one of its ends, possibly a read error. This sequence joins TRBV24-1 and TRBJ2-7, with TRBD2 as a possible D gene (6 bases). The CDR3 runs to 13 residues. The germline V gene has CDR1 KGHDR and CDR2 SFDVKD. CDR3 protein: CATSDSSGDDQYF. The CDR3 nucleotides read TGTGCCACCAGTGATTCTTCGGGGGACGACCAGTACTTC.

This clonotype was seen ten or more times. The chain couples TRBV28 to TRBJ1-1; D gene uncertain. V was pared by 8 bases and J by 6 bases, with 13 bases between. CDR3 length equals 12 residues. From germline, CDR1 is MDHEN and CDR2 SYDVKM. This CDR3 reads CASCERGSEAFF. In DNA form, the CDR3 reads TGTGCCAGCTGCGAGCGCGGGTCTGAAGCTTTCTTT. Together with reference TRBV28 and TRBJ1-1, the CDR3 gives the full variable domain: DVKVTQSSRYLVKRTGEKVFLECVQDMDHENMFWYRQDPGLGLRLIYFSYDVKMKEKGDIPEGYSVSREKKERFSLILESASTNQTSMYLCASCERGSEAFFGQGTRLTVV.

A note on this clonotype: This may stem from a read error, because a much larger clone lies one nucleotide away. The conserved closing phenylalanine or tryptophan is absent in this CDR3, likely reflecting a read error. The rearrangement uses TRBV29-1 and TRBJ2-1; 9 bases align to TRBD2. This CDR3 has 15 residues. Trimming cost V 7 bases and J 10 bases; bases outside gene matches: 17. Germline V gene lookup returns CDR1 SQVTM and CDR2 ANQGSEA. CDR3 in DNA: TGCAGCGCCCTGGGGGTTGAGCGGGAGGTGTCGGAGCAGTTCTTG. This sequence encodes CSALGVEREVSEQFL.

This clonotype was seen a handful of times. A much larger clone lies one base from this, so it may be a read error. The rearrangement joins TRBV14 to TRBJ2-2; perhaps D is TRBD1 or TRBD2 (5 bases each). The germline CDR1 and CDR2 sequences are SGHDN and FVKESK. This CDR3 region has 14 residues. The CDR3 DNA follows: TGTGCCAGCAGCCAAGTCATTGGGGCCGGGGAGCCGTTTTTT. Translation gives CASSQVIGAGEPFF.

Concerning this clonotype itself: A single base separates this from a much larger clone, so it may be a read error. The V gene is TRBV6-1, the J gene TRBJ2-1, with TRBD1 identical over 8 bases. The CDR3 is made up of 15 amino acids. With 6 bases clipped from V and 9 bases from J, the junction kept 13 bases outside the gene matches. CDR1 MNHNS and CDR2 SASEGT come from the germline V gene. CDR3 sequence: CASRLSGTGSGEQFF. CDR3 in DNA: TGTGCCAGCAGATTGTCCGGGACAGGTAGTGGTGAGCAGTTCTTC.

With regard to this clonotype: The CDR3 does not end in the conserved phenylalanine or tryptophan, so this is likely a read error. It is unclear where the CDR3 begins or ends on the DNA, so no DNA is shown, and the CDR3 is as TCRdb lists it. This rearrangement joins TRBV10-2 to TRBJ2-1. Germline V gives CDR1 WSHSY, CDR2 SAAADI. Inclusive of both ends, the CDR3 amounts to 15 amino acids. CDR3: CASSETAASYNEQCS.

The chain carries TRBV5-1 and TRBJ2-4, with 7 bases aligning to TRBD1. From germline, CDR1 is SGHRS and CDR2 YFSETQ. The J segment lost 1 base and the V segment lost 4 bases, leaving 11 bases of the junction unmatched. The CDR3 is 17 residues long. CDR3 in DNA: TGCGCCAGCAGCCCCCCGAGTGAGGACAGGGCCAAAAACATTCAGTACTTC. Translating it yields CASSPPSEDRAKNIQYF.

This clonotype was recorded many times. V and J are TRBV5-1 and TRBJ2-3, with D perhaps matching TRBD2 (5 bases). This CDR3 is 14 amino acids long. Per germline, CDR1 SGHRS and CDR2 YFSETQ. V lost 3 bases and J 4 bases, leaving 12 bases between the germline ends. CDR3 in amino acids: CASSSNLAADTQYF. CDR3 coding DNA: TGCGCCAGCAGCTCGAACCTAGCCGCAGATACGCAGTATTTT.

In its sample, this clonotype was seen a few times. A much larger clone differs by one base, so this may be a read error. The chain couples TRBV11-3 to TRBJ2-2; 9 bases fit TRBD2. The germline V gene has CDR1 SGHNT and CDR2 YENEEA. The CDR3 extends over 15 amino acids. With 5 bases clipped from V and 7 bases from J, the junction kept 8 bases outside the gene matches. The CDR3 sequence is CASSPGGRVDGELFF. The CDR3 DNA is TGTGCCAGCAGCCCCGGCGGGAGGGTCGACGGGGAGCTGTTTTTT.